A selection of T cell receptor beta chains follows, all from one sample in a study of blood T cell repertoires in COVID-19. The method was immunoSEQ multiplex PCR; TCRdb's version includes in-frame clones alone and lacks a portion of them. The sample includes over 250,000 clones, roughly 91% of them seen just once. Specimen: PBMCs or T cells enriched from blood (not recorded which). The receptors here all came from a man aged 40-50 years who had recovered from COVID-19. CDR3s include the opening cysteine and the closing phenylalanine or tryptophan. Fields, in order: CDR3 protein, CDR3 DNA, V gene, J gene, D gene, clone size. D genes are given only for firm matches. A clone size is listed for some rows: how often the clone was seen (once, few, many), or a class if it is expanded.

CDR3: CSVEPSGNTDTQYF
DNA: TGCAGCGTTGAGCCTAGCGGAAACACAGATACGCAGTATTTT
V: TRBV29-1
J: TRBJ2-3
D: TRBD2
size: .

CDR3: CASSQGWARGKSSGNTIYF
DNA: TGCGCCAGCAGCCAAGGTTGGGCCAGAGGGAAGAGCTCTGGAAACACCATATATTTT
V: TRBV4-1
J: TRBJ1-3
D: .
size: .

CDR3: CASSLGTAEQFF
DNA: TGTGCCAGCAGCTTAGGGACAGCTGAGCAGTTCTTC
V: TRBV7-9
J: TRBJ2-1
D: .
size: .

CDR3: CASSLSTGGGNEQFF
DNA: TGTGCCAGCAGTTTATCGACGGGAGGGGGTAATGAGCAGTTCTTC
V: TRBV27
J: TRBJ2-1
D: TRBD2
size: .

CDR3: CAISPHSGQGSYEQYF
DNA: TGTGCCATCAGTCCCCACTCGGGACAGGGGTCCTACGAGCAGTACTTC
V: TRBV10-3
J: TRBJ2-7
D: TRBD1
size: once

CDR3: CASSLARVLRMNTEAFF
DNA: TGTGCCAGCAGCTTAGCCCGGGTCCTCAGAATGAACACTGAAGCTTTCTTT
V: TRBV11-2
J: TRBJ1-1
D: .
size: .

CDR3: CASSSLAGGWETQYF
DNA: TGCGCCAGCAGCTCACTAGCGGGGGGCTGGGAGACCCAGTACTTC
V: TRBV5-1
J: TRBJ2-5
D: TRBD2
size: .

CDR3: CASIGGSTYNNEQFF
DNA: TGTGCCAGCATAGGAGGGAGTACATACAACAATGAGCAGTTCTTC
V: TRBV27
J: TRBJ2-1
D: .
size: .

CDR3: CASSQDNGGGNTIYF
DNA: TGTGCCAGCAGCCAAGATAACGGGGGAGGAAACACCATATATTTT
V: TRBV3-1/TRBV3-2
J: TRBJ1-3
D: .
size: .

CDR3: CASSLGLAGFNEQFF
DNA: TGTGCCAGCAGCTTGGGACTAGCGGGATTCAATGAGCAGTTCTTC
V: TRBV5-6
J: TRBJ2-1
D: TRBD2
size: once

CDR3: CASSLRFPGQGVHEQYF
DNA: TGTGCCAGCAGTTTAAGGTTTCCGGGACAGGGGGTCCACGAGCAGTACTTC
V: TRBV27
J: TRBJ2-7
D: TRBD1
size: .

CDR3: CATSRERGLNYGYTF
DNA: TGTGCCACCAGCAGAGAGAGGGGGTTAAACTATGGCTACACCTTC
V: TRBV15
J: TRBJ1-2
D: .
size: .

CDR3: CASSLTGTGGTGANVLTF
DNA: TGTGCCAGCAGCCTCACCGGGACAGGGGGGACTGGGGCCAACGTCCTGACTTTC
V: TRBV9
J: TRBJ2-6
D: TRBD1
size: .

CDR3: CASSPGGASGSSYEQYF
DNA: TGTGCCAGCAGCCCCGGGGGCGCTAGCGGGAGTTCCTACGAGCAGTACTTC
V: TRBV28
J: TRBJ2-7
D: TRBD2
size: .

CDR3: CASSSGGTYNEQFF
DNA: TGTGCCAGCAGTTCAGGGGGGACCTACAATGAGCAGTTCTTC
V: TRBV27
J: TRBJ2-1
D: .
size: .

CDR3: CASSQGIQGDSPLHF
DNA: TGCGCCAGCAGCCAAGGTATACAGGGGGATTCACCCCTCCACTTT
V: TRBV4-3
J: TRBJ1-6
D: TRBD1
size: .

CDR3: CASNRADNEKLFF
DNA: TGTGCCAGCAACAGGGCCGATAATGAAAAACTGTTTTTT
V: TRBV5-7
J: TRBJ1-4
D: .
size: .

CDR3: CASSARLAGADTQYF
DNA: TGTGCCAGCAGCGCGAGACTAGCGGGAGCAGATACGCAGTATTTT
V: TRBV9
J: TRBJ2-3
D: TRBD2
size: .

CDR3: CASSPQLTPSGRYEQYF
DNA: TGTGCCAGCTCACCACAGTTGACGCCTAGCGGGCGCTACGAGCAGTACTTC
V: TRBV18
J: TRBJ2-7
D: TRBD2
size: .

CDR3: CAWSGGSLLGGNQPQHF
DNA: TGTGCCTGGAGTGGTGGCAGCCTCCTAGGTGGCAATCAGCCCCAGCATTTT
V: TRBV30
J: TRBJ1-5
D: .
size: .

CDR3: CASSGKTGDEQYF
DNA: TGTGCCAGCAGCGGGAAGACAGGGGACGAGCAGTACTTC
V: TRBV9
J: TRBJ2-7
D: TRBD1
size: .

CDR3: CASSLSFLAGLSDTQYF
DNA: TGTGCCAGCAGCTTGAGCTTCCTAGCGGGGCTGTCAGATACGCAGTATTTT
V: TRBV5-4
J: TRBJ2-3
D: TRBD2
size: .

CDR3: CASSRGTADGLYF
DNA: TGTGCCAGCAGCAGGGGGACAGCAGACGGTCTGTACTTC
V: TRBV6-5
J: TRBJ2-7
D: TRBD1
size: .

CDR3: CSVQDRGNSYNEQFF
DNA: TGCAGCGTTCAAGACAGGGGCAACTCCTACAATGAGCAGTTCTTC
V: TRBV29-1
J: TRBJ2-1
D: TRBD1
size: .

CDR3: CASSLVPGDQETQYF
DNA: TGCGCCAGCAGCTTGGTTCCAGGCGACCAAGAGACCCAGTACTTC
V: TRBV5-1
J: TRBJ2-5
D: .
size: .

CDR3: CASSMTGDYQPQHF
DNA: TGTGCCAGTAGTATGACAGGGGATTATCAGCCCCAGCATTTT
V: TRBV19
J: TRBJ1-5
D: TRBD1
size: .

CDR3: CASSQDWLAGGFYSYEQYF
DNA: TGCGCCAGCAGCCAAGATTGGCTAGCGGGAGGGTTTTATTCCTACGAGCAGTACTTC
V: TRBV4-3
J: TRBJ2-7
D: TRBD2
size: .

CDR3: CASSLYHGTGGSGANVLTF
DNA: TGTGCCAGCAGCCTATACCACGGGACAGGGGGTTCTGGGGCCAACGTCCTGACTTTC
V: TRBV4-2
J: TRBJ2-6
D: TRBD1
size: .

CDR3: CASSKQGSYEQYF
DNA: TGTGCCAGCAGTAAACAGGGCTCCTACGAGCAGTACTTC
V: TRBV2
J: TRBJ2-7
D: .
size: .

CDR3: CASSVEGSRNNEQFF
DNA: TGTGCCAGCAGCGTAGAAGGTAGCAGAAACAATGAGCAGTTCTTC
V: TRBV9
J: TRBJ2-1
D: .
size: .

CDR3: CSGQPGGSGYNEQFF
DNA: TGCAGCGGCCAACCCGGGGGATCGGGCTACAATGAGCAGTTCTTC
V: TRBV29-1
J: TRBJ2-1
D: .
size: .

CDR3: CASRQAGDHGGELFF
DNA: TGTGCCAGCAGGCAGGCAGGGGACCACGGGGGGGAGCTGTTTTTT
V: TRBV28
J: TRBJ2-2
D: .
size: .

CDR3: CASSSQTGSLIREQYF
DNA: TGTGCCAGCAGTTCCCAGACAGGGTCGTTAATTCGGGAGCAGTACTTC
V: TRBV6-5
J: TRBJ2-7
D: TRBD1
size: .

CDR3: CASRDRATNEKLFF
DNA: TGTGCCAGTCGGGACAGGGCAACTAATGAAAAACTGTTTTTT
V: TRBV19
J: TRBJ1-4
D: TRBD1
size: .

CDR3: CASSQVRQSTGRDEQYF
DNA: TGCGCCAGCAGCCAAGTTAGGCAAAGTACCGGGAGGGACGAGCAGTACTTC
V: TRBV4-3
J: TRBJ2-7
D: TRBD2
size: .

CDR3: CASSEARSYNSPLHF
DNA: TGTGCCAGCAGTGAGGCTCGCTCCTATAATTCACCCCTCCACTTT
V: TRBV6-1
J: TRBJ1-6
D: .
size: .

CDR3: CASSLNPVGQLYGYTF
DNA: TGTGCCAGCAGCTTAAATCCCGTGGGACAGCTTTATGGCTACACCTTC
V: TRBV7-3
J: TRBJ1-2
D: TRBD1
size: .